These 5 T cell receptor beta chains were sequenced from one sample in a study of cytomegalovirus exposure and HLA in healthy donors (dated by TCRdb to about 2017). Preparation of the library involved the immunoSEQ multiplex PCR assay. The multiplex PCR relied on a mix of 60 forward primers for TCR Vbeta segments and 13 reverse primers for TCR Jbeta segments. The table comes from immuneACCESS by way of TCRdb, which keeps in-frame sequences with V and J called. Part of the clones is missing from these tables; in studies checked, under half for an unresolved V gene and the rest for unknown reasons. This sample holds approximately 220,000 clones; roughly 80% were observed only once. 0.2% to 0.25% of the sample is taken by the ten largest. The sequenced sample was PBMCs. Receptor source: a girl aged 2-10 years in good health and CMV-seronegative.

This clone was seen a few times. The V call is TRBV28, the J call TRBJ1-1, with D possibly TRBD1 on 5 matching bases. The CDR3 is 12 residues long. V lost 8 bases to trimming and J lost 7 bases, with 14 bases between them. The germline gives CDR1 MDHEN, CDR2 SYDVKM. This CDR3 reads CASQYWQGEAFF. The CDR3 coding sequence is TGTGCCAGCCAGTACTGGCAGGGTGAAGCTTTCTTT.

This clone showed up just a few times. This rearrangement joins TRBV19 to TRBJ1-5; TRBD1 might be the D (5 bases). From germline, CDR1 is LNHDA and CDR2 SQIVND (reference sequence). V shed 6 bases and J shed 4 bases, with 19 bases lying between them. The CDR3 is 16 residues long. The CDR3 sequence: CASSPSHRIGNQPQHF. The CDR3 DNA reads TGTGCCAGTAGCCCGAGTCACAGGATAGGAAATCAGCCCCAGCATTTT.

The V and J genes are TRBV5-6 and TRBJ2-3; D is uncertain. Germline CDR1 reads SGHDT; CDR2 reads YYEEEE. V lost 1 base to trimming and J lost 7 bases, with 4 bases between them. The length of the CDR3 is 11 residues. CDR3 coding DNA: TGTGCCAGCAGCTTGCAAAATACGCAGTATTTT. The encoded protein is CASSLQNTQYF.

The chain couples TRBV6-6 to TRBJ2-1; D remains unclear. Germline-derived CDR1 and CDR2 are MNHNY and SVGAGI (reference sequence). The CDR3 has 13 amino acids. With 5 bases removed from V and 4 bases from J, the gap between germline ends came to 9 bases. The CDR3 protein is CASSPEAYNEQFF. CDR3 nucleotides: TGTGCCAGCAGTCCAGAGGCTTACAATGAGCAGTTCTTC.

V gene TRBV19 combines with J gene TRBJ1-5; D possibly corresponds to TRBD1 (5 bases). Trimming stripped 10 bases from V and 2 bases from J, with 15 bases between. Per germline, CDR1 LNHDA and CDR2 SQIVND (reference sequence). The CDR3 extends over 14 amino acids. The CDR3 protein is CATHPGRGNQPQHF. CDR3 in DNA: TGTGCCACCCACCCCGGCAGGGGCAATCAGCCCCAGCATTTT.